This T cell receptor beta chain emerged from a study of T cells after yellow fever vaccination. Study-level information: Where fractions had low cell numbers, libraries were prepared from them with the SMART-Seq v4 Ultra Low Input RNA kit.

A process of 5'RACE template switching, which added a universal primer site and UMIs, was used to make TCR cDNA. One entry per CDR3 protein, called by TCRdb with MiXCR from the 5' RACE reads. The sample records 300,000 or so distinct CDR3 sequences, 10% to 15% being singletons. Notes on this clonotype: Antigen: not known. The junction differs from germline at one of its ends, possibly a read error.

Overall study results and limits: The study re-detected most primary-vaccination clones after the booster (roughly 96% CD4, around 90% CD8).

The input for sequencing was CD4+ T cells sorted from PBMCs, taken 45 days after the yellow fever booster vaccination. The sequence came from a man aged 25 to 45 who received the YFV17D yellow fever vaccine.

The CDR3 DNA is TGTGCTAGCAGCTTAGGGTACAGGGACGAGCAGTACTTC. This translates into CASSLGYRDEQYF. The chain combines TRBV7-7 with TRBJ2-7, with a weak D call TRBD1 (6 bases). The CDR3 runs to 13 residues. The germline V gene encodes CDR1 SSHAT and CDR2 FNYEAQ (reference sequence).